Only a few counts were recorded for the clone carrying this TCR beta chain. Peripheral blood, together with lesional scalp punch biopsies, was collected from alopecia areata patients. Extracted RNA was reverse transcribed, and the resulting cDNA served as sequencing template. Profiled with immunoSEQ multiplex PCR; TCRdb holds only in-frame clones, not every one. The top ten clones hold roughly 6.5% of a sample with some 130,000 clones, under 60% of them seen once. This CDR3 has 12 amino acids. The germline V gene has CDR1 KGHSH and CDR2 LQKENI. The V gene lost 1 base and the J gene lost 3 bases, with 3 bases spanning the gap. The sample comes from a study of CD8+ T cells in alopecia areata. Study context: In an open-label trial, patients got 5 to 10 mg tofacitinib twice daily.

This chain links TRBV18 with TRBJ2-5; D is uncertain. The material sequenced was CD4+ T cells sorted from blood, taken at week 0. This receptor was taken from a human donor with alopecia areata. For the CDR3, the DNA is TGTGCCAGCTCACCACGGGAAGAGACCCAGTACTTC. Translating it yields CASSPREETQYF.